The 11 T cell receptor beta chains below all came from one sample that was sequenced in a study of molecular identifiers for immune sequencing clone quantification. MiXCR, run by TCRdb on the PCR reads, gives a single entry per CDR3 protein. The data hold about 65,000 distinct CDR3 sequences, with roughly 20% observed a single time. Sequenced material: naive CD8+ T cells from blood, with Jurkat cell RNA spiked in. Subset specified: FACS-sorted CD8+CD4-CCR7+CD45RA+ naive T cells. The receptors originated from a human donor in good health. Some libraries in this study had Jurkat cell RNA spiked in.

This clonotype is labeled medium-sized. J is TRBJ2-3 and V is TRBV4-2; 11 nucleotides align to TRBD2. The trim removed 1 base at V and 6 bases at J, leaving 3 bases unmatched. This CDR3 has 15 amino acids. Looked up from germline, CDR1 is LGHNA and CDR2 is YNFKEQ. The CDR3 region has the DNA TGTGCCAGCAGCCAAGTAGCGGGAGGGATGGATACGCAGTATTTT. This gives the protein CASSQVAGGMDTQYF.

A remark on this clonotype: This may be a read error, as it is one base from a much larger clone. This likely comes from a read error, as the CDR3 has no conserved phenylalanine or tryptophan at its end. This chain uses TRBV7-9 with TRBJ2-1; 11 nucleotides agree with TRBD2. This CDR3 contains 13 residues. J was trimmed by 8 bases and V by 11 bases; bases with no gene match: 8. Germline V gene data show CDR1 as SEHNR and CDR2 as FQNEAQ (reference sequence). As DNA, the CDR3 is TGTGCCGGGGCTAGCGGGAGGACCTATGAGCAGTTCCTC. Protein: CAGASGRTYEQFL.

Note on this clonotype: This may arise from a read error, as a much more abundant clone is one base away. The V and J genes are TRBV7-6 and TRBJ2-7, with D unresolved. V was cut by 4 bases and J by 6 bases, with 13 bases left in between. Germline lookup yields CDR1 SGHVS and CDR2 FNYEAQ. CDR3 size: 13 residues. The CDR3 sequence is CASSSVGGSEQYF. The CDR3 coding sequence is TGTGCCAGCAGCTCGGTTGGTGGGTCCGAGCAGTACTTC.

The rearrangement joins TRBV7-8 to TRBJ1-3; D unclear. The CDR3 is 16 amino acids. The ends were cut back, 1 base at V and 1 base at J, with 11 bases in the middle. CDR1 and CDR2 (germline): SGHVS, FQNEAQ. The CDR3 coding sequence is TGTGCCAGCAGCTTAGACGGTCTGGGTTCTGGAAACACCATATATTTT. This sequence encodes CASSLDGLGSGNTIYF.

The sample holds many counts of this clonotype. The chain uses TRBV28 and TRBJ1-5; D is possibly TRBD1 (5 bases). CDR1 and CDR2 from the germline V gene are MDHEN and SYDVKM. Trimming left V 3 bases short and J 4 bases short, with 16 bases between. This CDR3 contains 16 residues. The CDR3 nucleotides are TGTGCCAGCAGTTTGTTGGGGGGGGATAGAAATCAGCCCCAGCATTTT. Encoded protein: CASSLLGGDRNQPQHF.

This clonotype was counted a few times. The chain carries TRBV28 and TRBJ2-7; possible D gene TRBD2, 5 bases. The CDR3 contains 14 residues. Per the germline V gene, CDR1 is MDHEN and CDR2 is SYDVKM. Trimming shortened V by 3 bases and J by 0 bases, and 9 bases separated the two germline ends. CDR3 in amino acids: CASSFTGSSYEQYF. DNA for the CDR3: TGTGCCAGCAGTTTCACGGGGTCCTCCTACGAGCAGTACTTC.

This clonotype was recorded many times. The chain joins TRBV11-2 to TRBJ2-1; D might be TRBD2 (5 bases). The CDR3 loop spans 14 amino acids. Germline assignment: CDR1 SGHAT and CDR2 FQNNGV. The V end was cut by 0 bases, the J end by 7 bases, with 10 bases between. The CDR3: CASSLDRLANEQFF. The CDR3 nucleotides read TGTGCCAGCAGCTTAGATCGGCTAGCTAATGAGCAGTTCTTC.

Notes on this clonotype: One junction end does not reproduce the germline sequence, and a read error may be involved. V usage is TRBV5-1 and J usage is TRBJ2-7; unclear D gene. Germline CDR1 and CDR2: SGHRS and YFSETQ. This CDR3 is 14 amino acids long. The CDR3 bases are TGCGCCAGCAGCTTGGGTGCCCTCTCCGACGAGCAGTACTTC. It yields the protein CASSLGALSDEQYF.

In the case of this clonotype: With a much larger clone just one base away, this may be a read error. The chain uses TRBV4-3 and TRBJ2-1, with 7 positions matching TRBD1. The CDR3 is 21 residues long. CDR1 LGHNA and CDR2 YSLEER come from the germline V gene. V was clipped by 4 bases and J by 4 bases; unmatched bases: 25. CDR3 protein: CASSRGSLVGTEIENYNEQFF. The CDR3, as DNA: TGCGCCAGCAGCCGAGGTAGCTTGGTGGGGACAGAGATAGAAAATTACAATGAGCAGTTCTTC.

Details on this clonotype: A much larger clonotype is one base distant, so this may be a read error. DNA for the CDR3: TGCAGTGCTATAGGGACAGGTCAGGGTGAAGCTTGCTTT. It specifies CSAIGTGQGEACF. The chain employs TRBV20-1 and TRBJ1-1; TRBD1 matches at 8 bases. Looked up from germline, CDR1 is DFQATT and CDR2 is SNEGSKA (reference sequence). CDR3 length: 13 residues.

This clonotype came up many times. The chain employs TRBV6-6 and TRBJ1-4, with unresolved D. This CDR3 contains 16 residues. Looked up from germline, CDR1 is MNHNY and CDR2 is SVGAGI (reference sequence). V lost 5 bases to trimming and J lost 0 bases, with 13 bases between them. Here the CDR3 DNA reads TGTGCCAGCAGTGCCCGTCCGCCCGCAACTAATGAAAAACTGTTTTTT. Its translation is CASSARPPATNEKLFF.